This T cell receptor beta chain comes out of a study of breast tumors, draining lymph nodes, adjacent tissues. Breast cancer patients provided tissue from their axillary draining lymph nodes. Via MiXCR, TCRdb re-called the multiplex PCR reads, giving one row per CDR3 protein. The table shows about 200,000 distinct CDR3 sequences, with 31% occurring only once. Trimming shortened V by 8 bases and J by 4 bases, and 9 bases separated the two germline ends. The germline V gene encodes CDR1 SNHLY and CDR2 FYNNEI. This CDR3 spans 12 amino acids. This clonotype was found many times. This TCR derives from a female donor with breast cancer. Some clones in this sample may be carry-over from other donors' samples. The material sequenced was axillary lymph node tissue. V usage is TRBV2 and J usage is TRBJ2-1; D not resolved. CDR3 bases: TGTGCCAGCTCCATAGGGTACAATGAGCAGTTCTTC. This translates into CASSIGYNEQFF. The full variable domain, with the rest looked up from reference TRBV2 and TRBJ2-1, is EPEVTQTPSHQVTQMGQEVILRCVPISNHLYFYWYRQILGQKVEFLVSFYNNEISEKSEIFDDQFSVERPDGSNFTLKIRSTKLEDSAMYFCASSIGYNEQFFGPGTRLTVL.